The present T cell receptor beta chain was sequenced within a study of blood T cell repertoires in COVID-19. With 3 bases removed from V and 4 bases from J, the gap between germline ends came to 13 bases. Looked up from germline, CDR1 is MDHEN and CDR2 is SYDVKM. This CDR3 spans 14 amino acids. The table came from immunoSEQ multiplex PCR; TCRdb's copy has only in-frame clones and leaves some out. This sample has some 150,000 clones, with about 85% found just once. This receptor was obtained from a man in his 60s with COVID-19, enrolled during active disease. V and J are TRBV28 and TRBJ2-7; D perhaps matches TRBD2 (6 bases). The source material was peripheral blood. In DNA, the CDR3 is TGTGCCAGCAGTTTCTCGACGGGAGTTTACGAGCAGTACTTC. It encodes CASSFSTGVYEQYF.